This is a list of T cell receptor beta chains from one sample in a study of T cell changes during pregnancy in multiple sclerosis. Clones were read by immunoSEQ multiplex PCR, and TCRdb kept only the in-frame ones, dropping some. The sample includes more than 15,000 clones, about nine tenths of them seen just once. Sequencing used CD8+ T cells from peripheral blood mononuclear cells, obtained in the second trimester of pregnancy. The origin of the receptors is a female donor in good health, enrolled as a control in a pregnancy study. Each CDR3 is given with its conserved first and last residue. Fields, in order: V gene, J gene, CDR3 protein.

v_call: TRBV21-1
j_call: TRBJ1-5
cdr3_aa: CASRKPEVMGQGLLSGQPQHF

v_call: TRBV4-1
j_call: TRBJ2-3
cdr3_aa: CASSQGQGAHTDTQYF

v_call: TRBV2
j_call: TRBJ1-1
cdr3_aa: CASIQGILNTEAFF

v_call: TRBV19
j_call: TRBJ2-1
cdr3_aa: CASSIDNGAYNEQFF

v_call: TRBV6-4
j_call: TRBJ2-2
cdr3_aa: CASSSGQGDTGELFF

v_call: TRBV5-1
j_call: TRBJ2-7
cdr3_aa: CASSPGTNSYEQYF

v_call: TRBV10-1
j_call: TRBJ1-1
cdr3_aa: CASSRPVFGDTEAFF

v_call: TRBV6-6
j_call: TRBJ2-1
cdr3_aa: CASSYIDEQFF

v_call: TRBV9
j_call: TRBJ2-3
cdr3_aa: CASSPTELLTDTQYF

v_call: TRBV7-6
j_call: TRBJ2-3
cdr3_aa: CASSGSGRGSTDTQYF

v_call: TRBV7-2
j_call: TRBJ2-7
cdr3_aa: CASSLGPRGSSYEQYF

v_call: TRBV6-5
j_call: TRBJ1-1
cdr3_aa: CASSSSPRGVDTEAFF

v_call: TRBV19
j_call: TRBJ2-1
cdr3_aa: CASSIEDNHRNNEQFF

v_call: TRBV4-1
j_call: TRBJ1-2
cdr3_aa: CASSPDVRVQTFQGAYRGYTF

v_call: TRBV4-2
j_call: TRBJ2-1
cdr3_aa: CASSQGTSGSYNEQFF

v_call: TRBV18
j_call: TRBJ1-1
cdr3_aa: CASSTEGTEAFF

v_call: TRBV30
j_call: TRBJ1-3
cdr3_aa: CAWSDKYSGNTIYF

v_call: TRBV5-1
j_call: -
cdr3_aa: CASRGAGANEQYF

v_call: TRBV7-9
j_call: TRBJ2-5
cdr3_aa: CASSDRERKETQYF

v_call: TRBV28
j_call: TRBJ1-1
cdr3_aa: CASRPTGEGDTEAFF

v_call: TRBV6-1
j_call: TRBJ2-3
cdr3_aa: CASSEGQTSTDTQYF

v_call: TRBV27
j_call: TRBJ1-1
cdr3_aa: CASSFGQEAFF

v_call: TRBV6-4
j_call: TRBJ1-2
cdr3_aa: CASSPGDRDVYGYTF

v_call: TRBV16
j_call: TRBJ2-1
cdr3_aa: CASSQGQGVRDEQFF